The T cell receptor beta chain described here comes from a study of T cells in Graves' hyperthyroidism and ophthalmopathy. The study included ophthalmopathy patients with Clinical Activity Score at least 3, NOSPECS grade at least 4 and duration under 3 months. The diagnoses drew upon clinical symptoms, serum thyroxine and TRAb, thyroid ultrasound and orbital computed tomography. PBMCs came from 10 ml fresh peripheral blood. Many counts were recorded for this clonotype. What it recognizes is unknown. Study outcomes and limitations: Among thyroid clonotypes expanded above 0.001, most also appeared in blood.

V lost 4 bases to trimming and J lost 3 bases, with 16 bases between them. Germline V lookup: CDR1 SNHLY, CDR2 FYNNEI. This CDR3 has 16 residues. RNA transcripts provided the source from which TCR beta CDR3 regions were amplified. TCR CDR3 regions were first amplified by RT-PCR with HTBI primers. A single record per CDR3 protein comes from TCRdb applying MiXCR to the multiplex PCR reads. The sample carries under 500,000 distinct CDR3 sequences, over 12% recorded once. The TCR was taken from a man aged 45-65 years with Graves' ophthalmopathy. The gene calls are TRBV2 and TRBJ2-1, with D perhaps matching TRBD1 (5 bases). The sequenced sample consisted of blood. The CDR3 nucleotides read TGTGCCAGCAGTGCAGTGCTACAGGTAAACTACAATGAGCAGTTCTTC. Translation: CASSAVLQVNYNEQFF.